These 18 T cell receptor beta chains were sequenced from one sample in a study of regulatory T cells in long-lasting Graves disease. Library construction for TCR beta used iRepertoire HTBI primers and Arm-PCR of CDR3 regions. TCRdb ran MiXCR on the multiplex PCR reads and lists one entry per CDR3 protein. The sample includes roughly 500,000 distinct CDR3 sequences, about 20% seen only once; the top ten take around 14%. The sample's time point: persistent/refractory GD, antithyroid drugs over 5 years with positive TRAb. PBMCs provided the RNA from which the TCR library was made. The sequences come from peripheral blood mononuclear cells (PBMCs), collected when the disease was refractory, from a patient treated with antithyroid drugs. All receptors derive from a female donor with Graves disease.

In the case of this clonotype: Being one base from a much bigger clone, this may be a read error. The chain is built from TRBV5-1 and TRBJ1-1, with 7 positions matching TRBD1. This CDR3 spans 14 amino acids. Germline values: CDR1 SGHRS, CDR2 YFSETQ. The chain's CDR3 is CASSTGTENTEALF. CDR3 bases: TGCGCCAGCAGTACCGGGACAGAGAACACTGAAGCTCTCTTT.

This chain links TRBV6-5 with TRBJ2-3, with D unclear. The CDR3 has 14 amino acids. The germline V and J ends were trimmed by 0 bases and 2 bases, with 6 bases remaining between them. CDR1 is MNHEY, CDR2 SVGAGI, per germline. CDR3 coding DNA: TGTGCCAGCAGTTACTCTCATTTCACAGATACGCAGTATTTT. Protein: CASSYSHFTDTQYF.

This clonotype has a count of ten or more. This chain connects TRBV6-5 to TRBJ2-5, with 11 positions matching TRBD2. CDR1 and CDR2 from the germline V gene are MNHEY and SVGAGI. With V trimmed by 1 base and J by 3 bases, 4 bases remained unmatched. The CDR3 extends over 16 amino acids. The CDR3 sequence is CASSYFLAGGEETQYF. CDR3 DNA: TGTGCCAGCAGTTACTTCCTAGCGGGGGGCGAAGAGACCCAGTACTTC.

V gene TRBV28 combines with J gene TRBJ2-1, with TRBD2 identical over 8 bases. Germline-derived CDR1 and CDR2 are MDHEN and SYDVKM. The CDR3 consists of 15 residues. The V segment lost 3 bases and the J segment 6 bases; nucleotides outside the gene matches: 7. CDR3 sequence: CASSFQRELGNEQFF. Written as DNA, the CDR3 is TGTGCCAGCAGTTTCCAGCGGGAGCTAGGCAATGAGCAGTTCTTC. The entire variable domain, with the rest obtained from reference TRBV28 and TRBJ2-1, is as follows: DVKVTQSSRYLVKRTGEKVFLECVQDMDHENMFWYRQDPGLGLRLIYFSYDVKMKEKGDIPEGYSVSREKKERFSLILESASTNQTSMYLCASSFQRELGNEQFFGPGTRLTVL.

The gene calls are TRBV3-1 and TRBJ1-2; no clear D gene. The ends were cut back, 1 base at V and 8 bases at J, with 11 bases in the middle. In germline, CDR1 is LGHDT, CDR2 YNNKEL (reference sequence). The CDR3 extends over 13 amino acids. The CDR3 coding sequence is TGTGCCAGCAGCCAAGTTCCGGAGGGAGGCTACACCTTC. Protein: CASSQVPEGGYTF.

This clonotype was detected only a few times. This rearrangement joins TRBV3-1 to TRBJ1-4; D uncertain. CDR3 length: 16 residues. The V gene's germline CDR1 is LGHDT and CDR2 YNNKEL (reference sequence). Trimming pared 4 bases from V and 0 bases from J, leaving 12 bases between. In DNA, the CDR3 is TGTGCCAGCAGCCGCGTCGGTGGGGCAACTAATGAAAAACTGTTTTTT. Translated, it gives CASSRVGGATNEKLFF.

In this sample, this clonotype turned up many times. The V gene is TRBV7-3, the J gene TRBJ2-5, with 7 positions matching TRBD1. The CDR3 totals 13 residues. CDR1 is SGHTA and CDR2 is FQGTGA in the germline V gene. V shed 5 bases and J 6 bases; nucleotides not matched to a gene: 6. The CDR3 DNA sequence: TGTGCCAGCAGCCCCGGGACAGCCCAGACCCAGTACTTC. Translating it yields CASSPGTAQTQYF. The full variable domain, rest sourced from reference TRBV7-3 and TRBJ2-5, is GAGVSQTPSNKVTEKGKYVELRCDPISGHTALYWYRQSLGQGPEFLIYFQGTGAADDSGLPNDRFFAVRPEGSVSTLKIQRTERGDSAVYLCASSPGTAQTQYFGPGTRLLVL.

Note on this clonotype: A much larger clone sits a single nucleotide away, making a read error possible. The rearrangement uses TRBV27 and TRBJ1-1; D is perhaps TRBD1 (5 bases). CDR3 size: 14 residues. Trimming left V 6 bases short and J 4 bases short, with 15 bases between. The germline gives CDR1 MNHEY, CDR2 SMNVEV (reference sequence). The CDR3 nucleotides read TGTGCCAGCAGCCCCTTTTGGGGCGGCACTGAAGCTTTCTTT. Protein: CASSPFWGGTEAFF.

This clonotype was detected many times. Here the CDR3 DNA reads TGTGCCAGCAGTGAAAACAGCCAAGAAGCTTTCTTT. Its protein is CASSENSQEAFF. The chain couples TRBV2 to TRBJ1-1; D call uncertain. V lost 2 bases to trimming and J lost 8 bases, with 9 bases between them. The CDR3 runs to 12 residues. Looked up from germline, CDR1 is SNHLY and CDR2 is FYNNEI.

This clonotype was observed many times. The chain links TRBV28 to TRBJ2-5; 11 nucleotides align to TRBD1. Trimming at V came to 2 bases and at J to 7 bases, leaving 0 bases not matched to a gene. This CDR3 spans 13 amino acids. CDR1 is MDHEN, CDR2 SYDVKM, per germline. The CDR3 spells CASSLGTGGTQYF. As DNA, the CDR3 is TGTGCCAGCAGTTTAGGGACAGGGGGGACCCAGTACTTC.

This clonotype was seen repeatedly, ten times or more. The chain links TRBV2 to TRBJ1-2, with unresolved D. CDR3 length equals 13 residues. Per the germline V gene, CDR1 is SNHLY and CDR2 is FYNNEI. Trimming cost V 2 bases and J 4 bases, with 8 bases left between them. Here the CDR3 DNA reads TGTGCCAGCAGTGAAAGGACCTCCTATGGCTACACCTTC. Encoded protein: CASSERTSYGYTF.

There are many counts of this clonotype. V gene TRBV6-1 combines with J gene TRBJ2-5; 10 bases fit TRBD2. Germline V gene data show CDR1 as MNHNS and CDR2 as SASEGT. The V segment lost 6 bases and the J segment 0 bases; nucleotides outside the gene matches: 10. The CDR3 extends over 17 amino acids. This CDR3 reads CASRTRFLAGDQETQYF. CDR3 in DNA: TGTGCCAGCAGAACTAGGTTTCTAGCGGGGGACCAAGAGACCCAGTACTTC.

This clonotype showed up many times. The chain is built from TRBV6-5 and TRBJ2-7; 9 nucleotides agree with TRBD2. CDR3 length: 15 residues. With V trimmed by 0 bases and J by 3 bases, 3 bases remained unmatched. CDR1 is MNHEY, CDR2 SVGAGI, per germline. The CDR3 coding sequence is TGTGCCAGCAGTTACTCGGGACTAGCATACTACGAGCAGTACTTC. Translation: CASSYSGLAYYEQYF.

This chain links TRBV6-1 with TRBJ2-1; 8 positions match TRBD1. After removal of 6 bases from V and 6 bases from J, the junction contained 1 base not matched to a gene. The CDR3 runs 12 residues. The V gene's germline CDR1 is MNHNS and CDR2 SASEGT. CDR3 in amino acids: CASSGQGNEQFF. DNA for the CDR3: TGTGCCAGCAGCGGACAGGGCAATGAGCAGTTCTTC.

This clonotype has at least ten counts. This chain links TRBV7-3 with TRBJ2-2; D is possibly TRBD1 (6 bases). CDR1 and CDR2 (germline): SGHTA, FQGTGA. The CDR3 is made up of 14 amino acids. The V gene lost 5 bases and the J gene lost 7 bases, with 14 bases spanning the gap. CDR3 sequence (DNA): TGTGCCAGCAGCCTTGGACAGCTTGACGGGGAGCTGTTTTTT. As protein: CASSLGQLDGELFF.

This clonotype occurred many times. The rearrangement joins TRBV2 to TRBJ2-1; 10 bases align to TRBD2. The CDR3 extends over 14 amino acids. Trimming at V came to 4 bases and at J to 7 bases, leaving 4 bases not matched to a gene. Germline-derived CDR1 and CDR2 are SNHLY and FYNNEI. CDR3 protein: CASSVLAGVNEQFF. DNA for the CDR3: TGTGCCAGCAGTGTTCTAGCGGGAGTAAATGAGCAGTTCTTC. The full variable domain, with the rest looked up from reference TRBV2 and TRBJ2-1, is EPEVTQTPSHQVTQMGQEVILRCVPISNHLYFYWYRQILGQKVEFLVSFYNNEISEKSEIFDDQFSVERPDGSNFTLKIRSTKLEDSAMYFCASSVLAGVNEQFFGPGTRLTVL.

V is TRBV10-3 and J is TRBJ1-4, with 8 bases lining up with TRBD1. The CDR3 length is 13 residues. Germline CDR1 ENHRY, CDR2 SYGVKD. The V segment lost 10 bases and the J segment 5 bases; nucleotides outside the gene matches: 6. As DNA, the CDR3 is TGTGCCACCGGTACAGGGGGAAATGAAAAACTGTTTTTT. Translated: CATGTGGNEKLFF.

This clonotype appeared many times. CDR3 bases: TGTGCCGCCTTGGGGGACACTGAAGCTTTCTTT. It translates to CAALGDTEAFF. This chain connects TRBV2 to TRBJ1-1, with D tentatively TRBD1 (5 bases). Trimming took 11 bases from V and 3 from J, leaving 10 bases between them. Germline CDR1 is SNHLY and CDR2 is FYNNEI. The CDR3 is made up of 11 amino acids. Full variable domain (rest looked up from reference TRBV2 and TRBJ1-1): EPEVTQTPSHQVTQMGQEVILRCVPISNHLYFYWYRQILGQKVEFLVSFYNNEISEKSEIFDDQFSVERPDGSNFTLKIRSTKLEDSAMYFCAALGDTEAFFGQGTRLTVV.